The following is a T cell receptor (beta chain) sequence with its context. Its target is not known. This PCR relied on a set of 60 Vbeta primers and 13 Jbeta primers. Authors' data handling: Later analysis identified roughly 84 million unique TCR beta chains, about 10 million shared. Produced via immunoSEQ multiplex PCR; TCRdb's table is partial and in-frame only. V, J and clone size reflect that table, while D and trimming were determined from the DNA. The sample lists 150,000 to 200,000 clones, over 80% seen once, with over 1.2% in the top ten. The germline V gene encodes CDR1 SGHDT and CDR2 YYEEEE. V dropped 1 base and J dropped 9 bases, with 11 bases sitting between them. This CDR3 is built from 13 residues. The data were obtained in a study of cytomegalovirus exposure and HLA in healthy donors. Study details: Inside one of the first data releases sat 80 million to 95 million unique TCRs taken from HLA-typed donors.

Points from the study as a whole: In presence/absence analyses, roughly uniform sequencing depth across donors was assumed. TCR beta V segments were, for the most part, productive about 87% or about 30% of the time in an earlier analysis.

Source material: PBMCs. The origin of this receptor is a girl aged 5 to 17 in good health and CMV-seropositive. The chain joins TRBV5-6 to TRBJ2-1; no clear D gene. The CDR3 region has the DNA TGTGCCAGCAGCTTGAGTGCACAGAGTGAGCAGTTCTTC. Its translation: CASSLSAQSEQFF.